The next 24 T cell receptor beta chains were all read from a single sample in a study of blood T cell repertoires in COVID-19. The assay was immunoSEQ multiplex PCR, and TCRdb's table has in-frame clones only and misses some. The table includes 250,000 or so clones, under 85% detected once. The specimen was peripheral blood. The receptors derive from a man younger than 45 who had recovered from COVID-19.

This chain connects TRBV19 to TRBJ1-2, with 8 bases lining up with TRBD1. Germline assignment: CDR1 LNHDA and CDR2 SQIVND (reference sequence). V lost 6 bases to trimming and J lost 3 bases; unmatched junction nucleotides: 9. The CDR3 has 15 residues. The CDR3 DNA follows: TGTGCCAGTAGCGCCCAGGGGGCTACGGACTATGGCTACACCTTC. Translating it yields CASSAQGATDYGYTF.

This chain's CDR3 is CASSLGLVPDTQYF. The CDR3 nucleotides read TGTGCCAGCAGCCTCGGACTAGTACCAGATACGCAGTATTTT. The chain recombines TRBV11-2 with TRBJ2-3; 7 nucleotides agree with TRBD2. Trimming removed 5 bases from V and 4 bases from J; junction bases left unmatched: 6. The CDR3 spans 14 residues. The V gene's germline CDR1 is SGHAT and CDR2 FQNNGV.

V usage is TRBV7-9 and J usage is TRBJ1-1, with D perhaps matching TRBD1 (5 bases). The CDR3 loop spans 15 amino acids. The V end lost 4 bases, the J end lost 0 bases, and 12 bases lay between the germline ends. Germline lookup yields CDR1 SEHNR and CDR2 FQNEAQ (reference sequence). The CDR3 DNA is TGTGCCAGCAGCTATGCAATGACAGTGAACACTGAAGCTTTCTTT. It codes for CASSYAMTVNTEAFF.

Concerning this clone: One end of the junction is discordant with germline, which a read error may explain. This chain connects TRBV7-9 to TRBJ2-1; D perhaps matches TRBD2 (5 bases). In germline, CDR1 is SEHNR, CDR2 FQNEAQ (reference sequence). The CDR3 contains 14 residues. This CDR3 reads CASSLAYTYNEQFF. The CDR3 coding sequence is TGTGCCAGCAGCCTAGCATATACCTACAATGAGCAGTTCTTC.

The V and J genes are TRBV27 and TRBJ2-2, with 9 bases fitting TRBD1. J was trimmed by 3 bases and V by 11 bases; bases with no gene match: 4. The length of the CDR3 is 13 residues. The V gene's germline CDR1 is MNHEY and CDR2 SMNVEV (reference sequence). The CDR3 is CAARTGDTGELFF. The CDR3, as DNA: TGTGCCGCACGGACAGGGGACACCGGGGAGCTGTTTTTT.

V is TRBV5-6 and J is TRBJ1-5; TRBD1 matches 10 bases. Per the germline V gene, CDR1 is SGHDT and CDR2 is YYEEEE. J lost 5 bases, V lost 4 bases, and 3 bases had no gene match. The CDR3 loop spans 14 amino acids. Here the CDR3 DNA reads TGTGCCAGCAGCCGGGACAGGGGAGATCAGCCCCAGCATTTT. It translates to CASSRDRGDQPQHF.

This CDR3 is CASSAGRGETQYF. The DNA of the CDR3 is TGTGCCAGCAGTGCAGGGAGGGGTGAGACCCAGTACTTC. The chain is built from TRBV2 and TRBJ2-5; TRBD2 agrees at 7 bases. The CDR3 sequence is 13 residues long. Germline CDR1 and CDR2: SNHLY and FYNNEI. After removal of 4 bases from V and 5 bases from J, the junction contained 4 bases not matched to a gene.

The chain has TRBV6-2 or TRBV6-3 and TRBJ1-2; no reliable D call. The CDR3 covers 12 residues. Trimming removed 8 bases from V and 8 bases from J, with 15 bases in between. Germline V gene sequence: CDR1 MNHEY, CDR2 SVGEGT. CDR3 sequence: CASGHLTRGYTF. CDR3 bases: TGTGCCAGCGGCCACCTCACTCGAGGCTACACCTTC.

The V call is TRBV6-1, the J call TRBJ1-4; possibly TRBD1 for D (5 bases). The V gene lost 1 base and the J gene lost 8 bases, with 14 bases spanning the gap. The CDR3 has 15 residues. The germline V gene has CDR1 MNHNS and CDR2 SASEGT. CDR3 sequence reads: CASSEGGGAEEKLFF. Written as DNA, the CDR3 is TGTGCCAGCAGTGAAGGGGGAGGGGCTGAGGAAAAACTGTTTTTT.

The rearrangement links TRBV5-1 to TRBJ2-2, with TRBD2 matching over 12 bases. Germline CDR1 and CDR2: SGHRS and YFSETQ. J lost 4 bases, V lost 5 bases, and 0 bases had no gene match. CDR3 size: 14 residues. CDR3 protein: CASRGLAGTGELFF. CDR3 DNA sequence: TGCGCCAGCAGGGGACTAGCGGGCACCGGGGAGCTGTTTTTT.

The V gene is TRBV27, the J gene TRBJ2-2; tentative D call: TRBD1 (6 bases). This CDR3 is 14 amino acids long. CDR1 is MNHEY and CDR2 is SMNVEV in the germline V gene (reference sequence). Trimming removed 3 bases from V and 6 bases from J, with 11 bases in between. This chain's CDR3 is CASSLTGPPGELFF. In nucleotides, the CDR3 is TGTGCCAGCAGTTTGACAGGACCCCCCGGGGAGCTGTTTTTT.

In its sample, this clone was seen many times. As DNA, the CDR3 is TGTGCCAGCAGCTTAGTGAGGGATGAGCAGTTCTTC. It encodes CASSLVRDEQFF. The gene calls are TRBV13 and TRBJ2-1; D is possibly TRBD2 (5 bases). The V gene's germline CDR1 is PRHDT and CDR2 FYEKMQ (reference sequence). Deletions cut 1 base from V and 8 bases from J, with 6 bases between. The CDR3 has 12 residues.

The rearrangement uses TRBV7-9 and TRBJ2-4, with 7 bases that match TRBD2. CDR1 SEHNR and CDR2 FQNEAQ come from the germline V gene (reference sequence). V was clipped by 7 bases and J by 0 bases; unmatched bases: 6. The CDR3 consists of 15 residues. The CDR3 loop reads CASTRGDLAKNIQYF. The CDR3 DNA reads as TGTGCCAGCACTCGGGGGGACTTAGCCAAAAACATTCAGTACTTC.

The V and J genes are TRBV27 and TRBJ2-3; TRBD2 agrees at 14 bases. The germline V gene has CDR1 MNHEY and CDR2 SMNVEV (reference sequence). The CDR3 totals 18 residues. V trimming: 5 bases; J trimming: 3 bases; junction bases outside the gene matches: 10. The CDR3: CASSPRGLAGGKTDTQYF. In DNA, the CDR3 is TGTGCCAGCAGTCCACGCGGACTAGCGGGGGGAAAGACAGATACGCAGTATTTT.

V and J are TRBV5-4 and TRBJ2-3; TRBD2 agrees at 8 bases. From germline, CDR1 is SGHNT and CDR2 YYREEE (reference sequence). There are 16 residues in the CDR3. The junction had 11 bases not matched to a gene; V was cut back by 2 bases and J by 6 bases. The CDR3 region has the DNA TGTGCCAGCAGCTTCGCAGCCAGCGGGGGCCCGGATACGCAGTATTTT. Protein product: CASSFAASGGPDTQYF.

The rearrangement joins TRBV6-6 to TRBJ1-6; maybe TRBD1 (6 bases). This CDR3 region has 10 residues. Germline CDR1 and CDR2: MNHNY and SVGAGI (reference sequence). V lost 7 bases and J lost 14, with 9 bases in between. The CDR3 loop reads CASTRGTLHF. As DNA, the CDR3 is TGTGCCAGCACGAGGGGGACCCTCCACTTT.

The chain links TRBV7-9 to TRBJ2-3; 7 nucleotides match TRBD2. J was trimmed by 0 bases and V by 1 base; bases with no gene match: 4. The CDR3 is made up of 16 amino acids. Germline CDR1 and CDR2: SEHNR and FQNEAQ (reference sequence). The CDR3 sequence: CASSLGGGGSTDTQYF. CDR3 nucleotide sequence: TGTGCCAGCAGCTTAGGAGGCGGGGGAAGCACAGATACGCAGTATTTT.

The chain couples TRBV5-6 to TRBJ2-3, with TRBD1 as a possible D gene (6 bases). V was cut by 6 bases and J by 2 bases, with 10 bases left in between. This CDR3 comprises 13 residues. CDR1 is SGHDT and CDR2 is YYEEEE in the germline V gene. CDR3 nucleotide sequence: TGTGCCAGCAAGGGACACCACACAGATACGCAGTATTTT. Translated, it gives CASKGHHTDTQYF.

CDR3 sequence: CASSLGTGSSQPQHF. Written as DNA, the CDR3 is TGCGCCAGCAGCTTGGGGACAGGGTCAAGTCAGCCCCAGCATTTT. This chain uses TRBV5-1 with TRBJ1-5; 8 bases are a match to TRBD1. With V trimmed by 0 bases and J by 6 bases, 5 bases remained unmatched. The germline V gene has CDR1 SGHRS and CDR2 YFSETQ. This CDR3 is built from 15 residues.

The V and J genes are TRBV5-4 and TRBJ1-2; 7 bases are shared with TRBD1. CDR3 length: 14 residues. V was clipped by 0 bases and J by 4 bases; unmatched bases: 3. The germline CDR1 and CDR2 sequences are SGHNT and YYREEE (reference sequence). The CDR3 DNA sequence: TGTGCCAGCAGCTTGGCTGGACAGGTCTATGGCTACACCTTC. It yields the protein CASSLAGQVYGYTF.

The chain has TRBV11-2 and TRBJ1-1; the match to TRBD1 covers 9 bases. CDR3 length: 16 residues. Germline V gene sequence: CDR1 SGHAT, CDR2 FQNNGV. The J segment lost 0 bases and the V segment lost 1 base, leaving 3 bases of the junction unmatched. Here the CDR3 DNA reads TGTGCCAGCAGCTTAGTAGGACAGGGGATGAACACTGAAGCTTTCTTT. Translating it yields CASSLVGQGMNTEAFF.

The gene calls are TRBV5-4 and TRBJ2-3, with TRBD1 matching 7 bases. CDR3 length equals 15 residues. The germline CDR1 and CDR2 sequences are SGHNT and YYREEE (reference sequence). J was trimmed by 4 bases and V by 4 bases; bases with no gene match: 9. The DNA of the CDR3 is TGTGCCAGCAGCCCGACAATTACAGGGGCAGATACGCAGTATTTT. This translates into CASSPTITGADTQYF.

A few counts support this clone. The V and J genes are TRBV7-8 and TRBJ1-5; 11 bases map to TRBD1. The CDR3 has 14 residues. V lost 8 bases, J lost 8 bases, and 8 bases stayed unmatched. Germline CDR1 and CDR2: SGHVS and FQNEAQ. This CDR3 is CASARGQGVEPQHF. Here the CDR3 DNA reads TGTGCCAGCGCGAGGGGACAGGGGGTGGAGCCCCAGCATTTT.

In regard to this clone: Sequence at one end of the junction differs from germline and may be a read error. The gene calls are TRBV29-1 and TRBJ2-1; 14 bases map to TRBD2. Per the germline V gene, CDR1 is SQVTM and CDR2 is ANQGSEA. The CDR3 length is 12 residues. The CDR3 here is CSVGTSGGLIIF. The DNA of the CDR3 is TGCAGCGTTGGGACTAGCGGGGGGCTTATTATCTTC.